This T cell receptor beta chain was recorded in a study of OX40 agonist ivuxolimab in advanced cancers. Study results and caveats: Individuals who were partial responders at 0.1-3.0 mg/kg had clonal expansion that ranked among the lowest.

Worth noting for this clone: Its antigen is as yet unknown.

Between the trimmed V and J ends, which lost 2 bases and 1 base, there was a span of 12 bases. This CDR3 comprises 15 residues. Germline CDR1 and CDR2: GTSNPN and SVGIG (reference sequence). Profiling relied on immunoSEQ multiplex PCR, and the TCRdb table lists in-frame clones only, not all of them. The data hold around 68,000 clones, with around 93% observed a single time. V is TRBV30 and J is TRBJ1-3; D possibly corresponds to TRBD1 (5 bases). The input for sequencing was CD4+ or CD8+ T cells sorted from blood, taken in a trial of the OX40 agonist ivuxolimab. This receptor was taken from an adult with an advanced solid tumor such as melanoma, head and neck, liver or kidney cancer. CDR3 amino acids: CAWSSGTVSGNTIYF. The DNA of the CDR3 is TGTGCCTGGAGTTCGGGGACTGTATCTGGAAACACCATATATTTT.